Here is one T cell receptor (beta chain) with its context. The record originates from a study of blood T cell repertoires in COVID-19. Either two negative PCRs, clearance, or symptom resolution qualified Cohort 3 donors as recovered. Method: immunoSEQ multiplex PCR; TCRdb's copy keeps in-frame clones and lacks some. This sample yields 150,000 to 200,000 clones, of which over 80% are seen a single time; 10% to 15% belongs to the top ten. Germline lookup yields CDR1 SGHAT and CDR2 FQNNGV. V lost 1 base and J 3 bases, leaving 9 bases between the germline ends. The CDR3 has 15 amino acids. The genes are TRBV11-2 and TRBJ1-4, with D unresolved. This clonotype was sampled from a woman aged 55-70 years who had recovered from COVID-19. Sequencing was done on a sample of PBMCs or T cells enriched from blood (not recorded which). The DNA for the CDR3 is TGTGCCAGCAGCTTAGTAGGTACAGCTAATGAAAAACTGTTTTTT. It specifies CASSLVGTANEKLFF. Combining the CDR3 with reference TRBV11-2 and TRBJ1-4 gives the whole variable domain EAGVAQSPRYKIIEKRQSVAFWCNPISGHATLYWYQQILGQGPKLLIQFQNNGVVDDSQLPKDRFSAERLKGVDSTLKIQPAKLEDSAVYLCASSLVGTANEKLFFGSGTQLSVL.